These T cell receptor beta chains were read from a single sample in a study of PD-L1 blockade in urothelial cancer. Sequencing used immunoSEQ multiplex PCR; TCRdb keeps in-frame clones, though not all of them. Of about 39,000 clones in the sample, roughly 91% are singletons; the top ten hold over 1.5%. Sequencing was performed on PBMCs, taken around atezolizumab (anti-PD-L1) treatment. These receptor sequences come from a man between 60 and 75 years old with urothelial cancer. CDR3s leave out the opening cysteine and the closing phenylalanine or tryptophan. The D gene is left open where the match is weak.

ASSQESGGNTIY TRBV14 NA TRBJ1-3
ASSPGLEQKNEKLF TRBV4-2 NA TRBJ1-4
SVVSPGTGMTGELF TRBV29-1 TRBD1 TRBJ2-2
ASSARTGGSSYNEQF TRBV9 TRBD1 TRBJ2-1
ASSLGLAGGLNTQY TRBV5-1 TRBD2 TRBJ2-3
ASSFDSYQPQH TRBV7-2 NA TRBJ1-5
ASSFTEIGAGELF TRBV11-2 NA TRBJ2-2
ASSARDRGLGQETQY TRBV9 TRBD1 TRBJ2-5
ASSQDWKGASEAF TRBV14 NA TRBJ1-1
ASSQLDRFSYEQY TRBV14 NA TRBJ2-7
AYNRGLGGYT TRBV2 TRBD1 TRBJ1-2
ASSQGGGWDYEQY TRBV4-1 NA TRBJ2-7
SVLKGTGELF TRBV29-1 NA TRBJ2-2
ASSVDVLGGGEQY TRBV11-3 NA TRBJ2-7
ASSAGTTKGNEQF TRBV5-1 TRBD2 TRBJ2-1
SVRWSGANVLT TRBV29-1 NA TRBJ2-6
ASSYPRDSVNEQF TRBV6-6 TRBD1 TRBJ2-1
ASRVSGTGDYEQY TRBV28 TRBD1 TRBJ2-7
ASSLRGAVRPEQF TRBV6-5 TRBD2 TRBJ2-1
ASSQGRLIRPTATDTQY TRBV4-1 NA TRBJ2-3
ASSSGVISQETQY TRBV7-8 NA TRBJ2-5
ASSFRGRYEQY TRBV27 TRBD1 TRBJ2-7
ASSAQGVLTGPSTEAF TRBV28 TRBD1 TRBJ1-1